One TCR beta chain is described in this entry. The data were taken from a study of T cell changes during pregnancy in multiple sclerosis. Profiled with immunoSEQ multiplex PCR; TCRdb holds only in-frame clones, not every one. This sample has roughly 15,000 clones, with more than 70% found just once. V lost 1 base and J lost 6, with 9 bases in between. The CDR3 spans 13 residues. Germline CDR1 reads MNHEY; CDR2 reads SMNVEV (reference sequence). This specimen consisted of CD8+ T cells from peripheral blood mononuclear cells, obtained in the third trimester of pregnancy. The rearrangement links TRBV27 to TRBJ1-2; D gene unclear. The sequence was obtained from a female donor in good health, enrolled as a control in a pregnancy study. The CDR3 DNA is TGTGCCAGCAGTTTATGGCCCGGGGATGGCTACACCTTC. Translated, it gives CASSLWPGDGYTF.